The present TCR beta chain was sequenced within a study of blood T cell repertoires in COVID-19. Study-level background: Samples of COVID-19 (acute and convalescent) were obtained from the United States, Italy and Spain. The cDNA or gDNA used as material had been derived from T cells, B-cell-depleted T cells, or PBMCs.

In its sample, this clone was seen a few times. How the authors handled the data: The assay estimated nucleated cells by amplifying reference gene primers. Measured with immunoSEQ multiplex PCR; TCRdb has only the in-frame clones, and not every one. The DNA was the basis for D and trimming; V, J and clone size are from that table. The sample contains around 290,000 clones, more than 85% of which appear only once. Germline V gene data show CDR1 as SNHLY and CDR2 as FYNNEI. V was clipped by 8 bases and J by 4 bases; unmatched bases: 6. The CDR3 consists of 13 residues. The chain recombines TRBV2 with TRBJ2-3, with TRBD2 identical over 7 bases. The receptor was isolated from a man aged 35 to 55 with acute or convalescent COVID-19. The sample was peripheral blood. CDR3 sequence (DNA): TGTGCCAGCGAGCGGGGTTGGCCAGATACGCAGTATTTT. Protein product: CASERGWPDTQYF.